The clone carrying this TCR beta chain occurred once. Its cognate antigen is unknown. Given the absence of the conserved phenylalanine or tryptophan at the CDR3 end, a read error is likely. The data originate from a study of type 1 regulatory T cells. Study at large: T-allo10 is a Tr1-enriched, alloantigen-specific CD4 T cell product made in vitro.

TCRdb ran MiXCR on the reads and lists one entry per CDR3 protein. The sample lists approximately 72,000 distinct CDR3 sequences, 63% occurring once. V was pared by 3 bases and J by 5 bases, with 8 bases between. The germline V gene encodes CDR1 SGHTA and CDR2 FQGNSA. There are 13 residues in the CDR3. Graft donor-derived T-allo10 cells were described as host-alloantigen-specific, anergic, and alloantigen-specifically suppressive. Sequencing was carried out using cultured T cells, either the whole culture or a sorted T cell fraction (not recorded which). Subset here: Tr1-enriched cell product generated in vitro against host alloantigens. This rearrangement joins TRBV7-2 to TRBJ2-1; D is unclear. This receptor was identified in a human donor in good health. CDR3 bases: TGTGCCAGCAGCTTTGGGAAAGACAATGAGCAGTTCCTC. Translation gives CASSFGKDNEQFL.